What follows are 22 T cell receptor beta chains derived from one specimen sequenced in a study of shared clonotypes between healthy human individuals. TCRdb's table, derived via immunoSEQ multiplex PCR, lists solely in-frame clones and lacks some. Here the sample spans 2 million to 2.5 million clones, roughly 93% being singletons. Sequencing was done on a sample of naive CD4+ T cells from PBMCs. Regarding subset: CD45RA+ positively selected. The receptor source for this set is a man aged 18 to 29 in good health. Some clones in this sample may be carry-over from other donors' samples.

The chain uses TRBV6-6 and TRBJ2-1, with 10 bases identical to TRBD1. The CDR3 spans 15 residues. CDR1 and CDR2 from the germline V gene are MNHNY and SVGAGI (reference sequence). After removal of 6 bases from V and 5 bases from J, the junction contained 7 bases not matched to a gene. The CDR3 DNA follows: TGTGCCAGCAGCCCTAGGGGGACAGGGGACAATGAGCAGTTCTTC. It is translated as CASSPRGTGDNEQFF.

The J gene is TRBJ2-7, the V gene TRBV11-2; tentatively, D is TRBD1 or TRBD2 (5 bases each). The CDR3 runs to 15 residues. The germline CDR1 and CDR2 sequences are SGHAT and FQNNGV. V was clipped by 5 bases and J by 0 bases, with 14 bases between them. In nucleotides, the CDR3 is TGTGCCAGCAGCCACCCCTGGGGGAGCTCCTACGAGCAGTACTTC. Its protein is CASSHPWGSSYEQYF.

This clone has a single count. The chain has TRBV28 and TRBJ1-2; 7 nucleotides align to TRBD1. The CDR3 contains 15 residues. Germline V gives CDR1 MDHEN, CDR2 SYDVKM. V was clipped by 3 bases and J by 1 base; unmatched bases: 5. CDR3: CASSFRDSINYGYTF. The CDR3 DNA follows: TGTGCCAGCAGTTTCAGGGACAGTATTAACTATGGCTACACCTTC.

The CDR3 nucleotides are TGCGCCAGCAGCTTACACCGAACTAGCACAGATACGCAGTATTTT. Translated, it gives CASSLHRTSTDTQYF. J is TRBJ2-3 and V is TRBV5-1; D remains unclear. Trimming took off 2 bases at V and 0 bases at J, with 10 bases between the two ends. CDR3 length: 15 amino acids. Germline values: CDR1 SGHRS, CDR2 YFSETQ.

Remarks on this clone: The junction and the germline gene differ at one end; a read error may be behind it. The gene calls are TRBV10-3 and TRBJ1-4; a possible D gene is TRBD1 (5 bases). The CDR3 totals 13 residues. Germline lookup yields CDR1 ENHRY and CDR2 SYGVKD. The CDR3 region is CAVRSQGFEKLFF. CDR3 in DNA: TGTGCCGTCAGAAGTCAGGGTTTTGAAAAACTGTTTTTT.

The genes are TRBV6-5 and TRBJ2-1, with a weak D call TRBD1 (5 bases). In germline, CDR1 is MNHEY, CDR2 SVGAGI. Trimming pared 6 bases from V and 3 bases from J, leaving 9 bases between. The CDR3 has 13 residues. The CDR3 DNA sequence: TGTGCCAGCAGGTCAACAGGCTACAATGAGCAGTTCTTC. Amino acids: CASRSTGYNEQFF.

Comment on this clone: The CDR3 does not end in the conserved phenylalanine or tryptophan, so this is likely a read error. The DNA is left out, because the CDR3 cannot be placed on it with certainty; the CDR3 is given as TCRdb lists it. The chain has TRBV28 and TRBJ2-7; TRBD1 is the table's D call, not checked against the DNA. The germline V gene encodes CDR1 MDHEN and CDR2 SYDVKM. The CDR3 has 15 residues if both end residues are counted. Here the CDR3 reads CASRKRGTGGRPSSI.

The chain is built from TRBV9 and TRBJ2-2, with 7 bases matching TRBD2. The length of the CDR3 is 18 residues. V trimming: 0 bases; J trimming: 1 base; junction bases outside the gene matches: 9. Germline assignment: CDR1 SGDLS and CDR2 YYNGEE. CDR3 region: CASSVAGGGAVNTGELFF. CDR3 nucleotide sequence: TGTGCCAGCAGCGTAGCGGGGGGTGGAGCAGTGAACACCGGGGAGCTGTTTTTT.

The chain joins TRBV11-2 to TRBJ2-1; 12 nucleotides agree with TRBD2. Germline V gene sequence: CDR1 SGHAT, CDR2 FQNNGV. The CDR3 length is 18 residues. Unmatched junction bases numbered 13, after V lost 0 bases and J lost 10 bases. The CDR3 is CASSLDRGILAGGNEQFF. DNA for the CDR3: TGTGCCAGCAGCTTAGACCGGGGGATTCTAGCGGGAGGGAACGAGCAGTTCTTC.

This chain joins TRBV28 and TRBJ1-2, with D perhaps TRBD1 (6 bases). CDR3 length: 15 residues. V was clipped by 5 bases and J by 8 bases, with 21 bases between them. Germline loops: CDR1 MDHEN, CDR2 SYDVKM. The CDR3 spells CASSPPNRAQNGYTF. The CDR3 DNA reads as TGTGCCAGCAGTCCCCCAAACAGGGCTCAGAACGGCTACACCTTC.

This clone was seen just once. This chain uses TRBV5-1 with TRBJ2-5; 11 bases agree with TRBD2. CDR3 size: 15 residues. Per the germline V gene, CDR1 is SGHRS and CDR2 is YFSETQ. Unmatched junction bases numbered 3, after V lost 4 bases and J lost 1 base. The CDR3 loop reads CASSPSGRPQETQYF. The CDR3 DNA reads as TGCGCCAGCAGCCCTAGCGGGAGGCCCCAAGAGACCCAGTACTTC.

About this clone itself: The sample contains more than one DNA sequence encoding this CDR3. This sequence joins TRBV9 and TRBJ2-1, with D possibly being TRBD2 (6 bases). Germline V gene data show CDR1 as SGDLS and CDR2 as YYNGEE. Trimming left V 0 bases short and J 10 bases short, with 8 bases between. The length of the CDR3 is 12 residues. The CDR3 loop reads CASSVGSGEQFF. The DNA of the CDR3 is TGTGCCAGCAGCGTAGGAAGCGGGGAGCAGTTCTTC.

V is TRBV28 and J is TRBJ2-1; the D gene is possibly TRBD2 (5 bases). The V end lost 4 bases, the J end lost 9 bases, and 19 bases lay between the germline ends. The CDR3 runs 15 residues. CDR1 and CDR2 from the germline V gene are MDHEN and SYDVKM. The CDR3 nucleotides read TGTGCCAGCAGTTCACCGAGCCTGGGAGAGCCTGAGCAGTTCTTC. As protein: CASSSPSLGEPEQFF.

This clone occurred once. The same CDR3 also results from other DNA sequences found in this sample. The rearrangement uses TRBV9 and TRBJ2-1; D may match TRBD1 or TRBD2 (5 bases each). CDR1 is SGDLS and CDR2 is YYNGEE in the germline V gene. V gave up 0 bases and J gave up 2 bases, with 9 bases separating them. This CDR3 has 15 residues. Written as DNA, the CDR3 is TGTGCCAGCAGCGTAGTCGGGACGACCTACAATGAGCAGTTCTTC. It yields the protein CASSVVGTTYNEQFF.

The chain combines TRBV5-1 with TRBJ2-1; D is unresolved. Germline CDR1 reads SGHRS; CDR2 reads YFSETQ. The CDR3 is 14 amino acids. The V end lost 3 bases, the J end lost 2 bases, and 9 bases lay between the germline ends. The DNA of the CDR3 is TGCGCCAGCAGCTCCCTTCCTACCTACAATGAGCAGTTCTTC. Encoded protein: CASSSLPTYNEQFF. The full variable domain, completed using reference TRBV5-1 and TRBJ2-1, is KAGVTQTPRYLIKTRGQQVTLSCSPISGHRSVSWYQQTPGQGLQFLFEYFSETQRNKGNFPGRFSGRQFSNSRSEMNVSTLELGDSALYLCASSSLPTYNEQFFGPGTRLTVL.

The CDR3 spells CASSATGDTIYF. CDR3 DNA sequence: TGTGCCAGCAGCGCAACGGGAGACACCATATATTTT. The chain carries TRBV9 and TRBJ1-3; D ambiguous. CDR1 is SGDLS, CDR2 YYNGEE, per germline. This CDR3 has 12 residues. Trimming took off 3 bases at V and 8 bases at J, with 9 bases between the two ends. The variable domain in full, with the rest retrieved from reference TRBV9 and TRBJ1-3, is DSGVTQTPKHLITATGQRVTLRCSPRSGDLSVYWYQQSLDQGLQFLIQYYNGEERAKGNILERFSAQQFPDLHSELNLSSLELGDSALYFCASSATGDTIYFGEGSWLTVV.

This clone was recorded only once. The gene calls are TRBV5-4 and TRBJ2-7; D ambiguous. V was clipped by 4 bases and J by 2 bases, with 19 bases between them. Germline-derived CDR1 and CDR2 are SGHNT and YYREEE (reference sequence). This CDR3 is built from 16 residues. CDR3 DNA: TGTGCCAGCAGCCAAGTAAGCAGCTTGGGGACCTACGAGCAGTACTTC. This codes for CASSQVSSLGTYEQYF.

The gene calls are TRBV19 and TRBJ1-1, with D perhaps TRBD1 (6 bases). This CDR3 comprises 13 residues. Germline V gives CDR1 LNHDA, CDR2 SQIVND (reference sequence). Trimming stripped 5 bases from V and 4 bases from J, with 11 bases between. The CDR3 loop reads CASSYREGTEAFF. The CDR3 coding sequence is TGTGCCAGTAGTTACAGGGAGGGCACTGAAGCTTTCTTT.

About this clone: Other DNA sequences in this specimen translate into the identical CDR3. This sequence joins TRBV5-1 and TRBJ2-2; weak D call: TRBD1 (6 bases). CDR1 and CDR2 from the germline V gene are SGHRS and YFSETQ. V gave up 5 bases and J gave up 1 base, with 9 bases separating them. This CDR3 has 14 residues. The CDR3 DNA follows: TGCGCCAGCAGTGGGGGCCGGAACACCGGGGAGCTGTTTTTT. Translating it yields CASSGGRNTGELFF.

Details on this clone: Within the sample, other DNA sequences also encode this same CDR3. The chain couples TRBV5-1 to TRBJ2-1; D remains unclear. Trimming removed 3 bases at V and 5 bases at J, with 3 bases between. The CDR3 runs to 11 residues. Looked up from germline, CDR1 is SGHRS and CDR2 is YFSETQ. This CDR3 reads CASSSNNEQFF. CDR3 nucleotide sequence: TGCGCCAGCAGCTCAAACAATGAGCAGTTCTTC.

The rearrangement links TRBV7-9 to TRBJ2-1; D assignment may be TRBD1 or TRBD2 (6 bases each). The CDR3 totals 14 residues. With 3 bases removed from V and 6 bases from J, the gap between germline ends came to 12 bases. The germline V gene has CDR1 SEHNR and CDR2 FQNEAQ (reference sequence). CDR3 sequence reads: CASSFGGPSNEQFF. CDR3 coding DNA: TGTGCCAGCAGCTTCGGGGGCCCCTCCAATGAGCAGTTCTTC.

The gene calls are TRBV7-2 and TRBJ2-3; 9 bases are a match to TRBD1. The CDR3 contains 14 residues. Losses at the gene ends were 5 bases for V and 6 bases for J; bases not matched to a gene: 6. Looked up from germline, CDR1 is SGHTA and CDR2 is FQGNSA. The CDR3 here is CASSRRTGADTQYF. The DNA for the CDR3 is TGTGCCAGCAGCAGGCGGACAGGGGCCGATACGCAGTATTTT.